The clone carrying this TCR beta chain was picked up many times. The antigen remains undetermined. The V end was cut by 10 bases, the J end by 6 bases, with 22 bases between. Germline V gene lookup returns CDR1 ENHRY and CDR2 SYGVKD. The CDR3 runs 14 residues. The hyperthyroidism patients had a new diagnosis of under 2 months' duration and were aged 18 to 65. It was on clinical symptoms, serum thyroxine, TRAb, thyroid ultrasound and orbital computed tomography that diagnosis relied. For repertoire sequencing, the TCR beta CDR3 regions were amplified from RNA transcripts. RT-PCR was first run with HTBI primers, then multiplex PCR in a second round. In TCRdb, the multiplex PCR reads were re-called with MiXCR into one record per CDR3 protein. The sample lists over a million distinct CDR3 sequences, approximately 35% occurring once. The data originate from a study of Graves' ophthalmopathy and Graves' hyperthyroidism. General study findings and limits: Ophthalmopathy versus stable hyperthyroidism: 13-signature model gave about 87% sensitivity, 75% to 82% specificity. Clonotypes were expanded in thyroid at above 0.001 frequency, and most also appeared in blood.

This clonotype originated in an adult man with Graves' hyperthyroidism. J is TRBJ2-7 and V is TRBV10-3; D is tentatively TRBD1 or TRBD2 (6 bases each). The sample comprised peripheral blood or thyroid tissue (not recorded which). The CDR3 sequence is CASRGPGAMGEQYF. The CDR3 DNA is TGTGCCAGCAGAGGCCCGGGGGCGATGGGCGAGCAGTACTTC.